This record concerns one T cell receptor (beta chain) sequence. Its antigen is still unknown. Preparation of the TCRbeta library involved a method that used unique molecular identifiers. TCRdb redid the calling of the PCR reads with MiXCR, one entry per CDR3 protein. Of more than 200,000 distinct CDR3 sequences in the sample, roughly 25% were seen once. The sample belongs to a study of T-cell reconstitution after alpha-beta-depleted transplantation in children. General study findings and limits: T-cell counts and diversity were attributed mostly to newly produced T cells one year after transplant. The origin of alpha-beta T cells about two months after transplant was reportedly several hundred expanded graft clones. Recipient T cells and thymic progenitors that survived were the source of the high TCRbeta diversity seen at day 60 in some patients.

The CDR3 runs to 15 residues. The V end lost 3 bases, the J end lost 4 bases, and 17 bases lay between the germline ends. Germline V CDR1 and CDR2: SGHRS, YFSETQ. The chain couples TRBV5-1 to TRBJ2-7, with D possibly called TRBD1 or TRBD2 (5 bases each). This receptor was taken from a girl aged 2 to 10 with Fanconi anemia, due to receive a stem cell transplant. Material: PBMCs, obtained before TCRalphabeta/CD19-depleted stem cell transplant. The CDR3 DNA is TGCGCCAGCAGCTCCGTGGGACCTCCGGAGTACGAGCAGTACTTC. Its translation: CASSSVGPPEYEQYF.